These 3 T cell receptor beta chains share one sample of origin, sequenced in a study of cytomegalovirus exposure and HLA in healthy donors. PCR involved 60 Vbeta and 13 Jbeta primers. Here immunoSEQ multiplex PCR was the method, and the copy in TCRdb shows in-frame clones only, minus some. This sample has approximately 180,000 clones; 81% occur once, and the top ten carry roughly 4.5%. Sequenced: PBMCs. The receptors come from a woman younger than 35 in good health and CMV-seropositive.

The chain joins TRBV6-6 to TRBJ2-7; D may be TRBD1 (6 bases). Germline V lookup: CDR1 MNHNY, CDR2 SVGAGI (reference sequence). V was trimmed by 6 bases and J by 3 bases, leaving 21 bases between them. The CDR3 contains 16 residues. CDR3 sequence reads: CASSDGPYRDRYEQYF. The CDR3 nucleotides are TGTGCCAGCAGCGACGGGCCCTACAGGGACCGCTACGAGCAGTACTTC.

This sequence joins TRBV10-3 and TRBJ2-2; D perhaps matches TRBD2 (5 bases). Trimming pared 3 bases from V and 5 bases from J, leaving 16 bases between. The CDR3 extends over 16 amino acids. From germline, CDR1 is ENHRY and CDR2 SYGVKD. The CDR3 coding sequence is TGTGCCATCAGTGATAGCGAGCAAGACTATACCGGGGAGCTGTTTTTT. This sequence encodes CAISDSEQDYTGELFF.

Here the CDR3 reads CASSWTGDSSGEKLFF. CDR3 sequence (DNA): TGTGCCAGCAGCTGGACGGGGGATTCGTCTGGTGAAAAACTGTTTTTT. This chain links TRBV7-9 with TRBJ1-4; a possible D gene is TRBD1 (5 bases). Germline V lookup: CDR1 SEHNR, CDR2 FQNEAQ (reference sequence). The CDR3 length is 16 residues. Deletions cut 4 bases from V and 7 bases from J, with 19 bases between.